The 21 T cell receptor beta chains below were found in one sample sequenced in a study of metastatic and nonmetastatic thyroid tumors. Thyroid surgery had not been preceded by any treatment in any patient. TCRdb reanalyzed the PCR reads via MiXCR. The sample has around 37,000 clones; 24% are singletons. Input material: tumor tissue. Receptors originate from a female donor with papillary thyroid cancer or a benign thyroid nodule (not recorded which). Some clones in this sample may be carry-over from other donors' samples.

This clone showed up many times. This rearrangement joins TRBV5-1 to TRBJ2-7; 9 nucleotides line up with TRBD1. The CDR3 contains 15 residues. After removal of 5 bases from V and 2 bases from J, the junction contained 8 bases not matched to a gene. Per germline, CDR1 SGHRS and CDR2 YFSETQ. The CDR3 region has the DNA TGCGCCAGCAGGGCCGCGACAGGGGGGGCCTACGAGCAGTACTTC. It specifies CASRAATGGAYEQYF.

This clone has ten or more counts. The CDR3 here is CASSLLQNTEAFF. The CDR3 DNA sequence: TGTGCCAGCAGCCTACTGCAGAACACTGAAGCTTTCTTT. The chain is built from TRBV3-1 and TRBJ1-1, with D unclear. Trimming left V 4 bases short and J 1 base short, with 7 bases between. Germline loops: CDR1 LGHDT, CDR2 YNNKEL (reference sequence). The CDR3 has 13 residues.

This clone has more than one count but fewer than ten. The chain is built from TRBV6-1 and TRBJ2-3; TRBD2 matches at 8 bases. CDR3 length equals 15 residues. J was trimmed by 5 bases and V by 1 base; bases with no gene match: 5. Looked up from germline, CDR1 is MNHNS and CDR2 is SASEGT. This CDR3 reads CASSEVGGAVDTQYF. CDR3 coding DNA: TGTGCCAGCAGTGAAGTCGGGGGGGCTGTAGATACGCAGTATTTT.

Comments on this clone: At one boundary the junction diverges from the germline segment, which might be a read error. The chain couples TRBV7-2 to TRBJ2-7; perhaps TRBD2 as D (6 bases). CDR3 length: 15 residues. CDR1 is SGHTA and CDR2 is FQGNSA in the germline V gene. CDR3 coding DNA: TGTGCCAGCAGTTTAGTGGGCCATGGAGGGCGCGAGCAGTACTTC. Translation: CASSLVGHGGREQYF.

The chain employs TRBV20-1 and TRBJ2-3; TRBD2 matches 8 bases. This CDR3 is built from 14 residues. Germline CDR1 reads DFQATT; CDR2 reads SNEGSKA (reference sequence). V was clipped by 5 bases and J by 1 base; unmatched bases: 5. CDR3 in DNA: TGCAGTGCTCCCATTAGCGGGGGCACAGATACGCAGTATTTT. Encoded protein: CSAPISGGTDTQYF.

The table lists this clone with a few counts. The J gene is TRBJ2-1, the V gene TRBV6-1, with a weak D call TRBD2 (7 bases). The CDR3 spans 14 residues. The V gene lost 8 bases and the J gene lost 8 bases, with 19 bases spanning the gap. Germline CDR1 MNHNS, CDR2 SASEGT. CDR3 DNA sequence: TGTGCCAGCGGTGGGACCGAGGGGGGGGATGAGCAGTTCTTC. This translates into CASGGTEGGDEQFF.

Many counts were recorded for this clone. The chain has TRBV9 and TRBJ1-2; D unclear. V was clipped by 0 bases and J by 3 bases, with 15 bases between them. Per germline, CDR1 SGDLS and CDR2 YYNGEE. The CDR3 loop spans 16 amino acids. The CDR3 coding sequence is TGTGCCAGCAGCGTAGGGGAGGAGCCCCGGTACTATGGCTACACCTTC. Translated, it gives CASSVGEEPRYYGYTF.

This clone has ten or more counts. The rearrangement joins TRBV20-1 to TRBJ2-7, with unresolved D. V dropped 3 bases and J dropped 3 bases, with 12 bases sitting between them. Germline assignment: CDR1 DFQATT and CDR2 SNEGSKA (reference sequence). The CDR3 sequence is 13 residues long. The CDR3 protein is CSASPDLGYEQYF. The CDR3, as DNA: TGCAGTGCTAGCCCCGATTTAGGCTACGAGCAGTACTTC.

This chain connects TRBV5-1 to TRBJ1-2; D gene unclear. V gave up 0 bases and J gave up 2 bases, with 14 bases separating them. In germline, CDR1 is SGHRS, CDR2 YFSETQ. This CDR3 is built from 16 residues. CDR3 sequence reads: CASSLGPAGANYGYTF. Here the CDR3 DNA reads TGCGCCAGCAGCTTGGGACCGGCGGGTGCCAACTATGGCTACACCTTC.

This clone was observed many times. A read error may account for a junction end that differs from germline. The chain combines TRBV2 with TRBJ2-7; tentatively, D is TRBD2 (5 bases). Germline lookup yields CDR1 SNHLY and CDR2 FYNNEI. There are 11 residues in the CDR3. The CDR3 loop reads CASSQADEQYF. DNA for the CDR3: TGTGCCAGCAGTCAAGCGGACGAGCAGTACTTC.

The CDR3: CSAPRSGGRAYEQYF. The CDR3 DNA follows: TGCAGTGCTCCACGATCAGGAGGGAGGGCCTACGAGCAGTACTTC. The rearrangement uses TRBV20-1 and TRBJ2-7; 7 nucleotides line up with TRBD2. The CDR3 covers 15 residues. The trim removed 5 bases at V and 2 bases at J, leaving 12 bases unmatched. Germline V lookup: CDR1 DFQATT, CDR2 SNEGSKA (reference sequence).

This clone was seen at least ten times. The chain uses TRBV5-4 and TRBJ2-2, with D perhaps assigned TRBD1 or TRBD2 (5 bases each). The V end lost 1 base, the J end lost 6 bases, and 16 bases lay between the germline ends. Germline-derived CDR1 and CDR2 are SGHNT and YYREEE (reference sequence). CDR3 size: 16 residues. CDR3 nucleotides: TGTGCCAGCAGCTTGTGGCAGGGCCCAGCGGCCGGGGAGCTGTTTTTT. This sequence encodes CASSLWQGPAAGELFF.

This chain connects TRBV7-2 to TRBJ2-7, with 7 bases fitting TRBD2. Trimming removed 3 bases from V and 3 bases from J; junction bases left unmatched: 5. The germline gives CDR1 SGHTA, CDR2 FQGNSA. The CDR3 is 14 residues long. Here the CDR3 DNA reads TGTGCCAGCAGCTTTAGGGCGGGAGACTACGAGCAGTACTTC. This sequence encodes CASSFRAGDYEQYF.

The CDR3 DNA follows: TGCAGTGCGTCACTCGACAGATCCCCTGAAGCTTTCTTT. As protein: CSASLDRSPEAFF. The genes are TRBV20-1 and TRBJ1-1; tentative D call: TRBD1 (5 bases). Trimming left V 6 bases short and J 6 bases short, with 17 bases between. The length of the CDR3 is 13 residues. The V gene's germline CDR1 is DFQATT and CDR2 SNEGSKA (reference sequence).

To note about this clone: The germline gene is not matched at one end of the junction; a read error may be the cause. The sample holds other DNA sequences that translate to the same CDR3. This chain joins TRBV6-1 and TRBJ1-2; 8 positions agree with TRBD1. The CDR3 has 15 amino acids. From germline, CDR1 is MNHNS and CDR2 SASEGT. The CDR3 loop is CASSERTGPTYGYTF. The CDR3 coding sequence is TGCGCCAGCAGTGAAAGGACAGGGCCAACTTATGGCTACACCTTC.

The chain carries TRBV15 and TRBJ2-7, with D perhaps assigned TRBD1 or TRBD2 (5 bases each). The germline V and J ends were trimmed by 3 bases and 7 bases, with 16 bases remaining between them. The CDR3 has 14 residues. Looked up from germline, CDR1 is LNHNV and CDR2 is YYDKDF (reference sequence). CDR3 region: CATSSSGPSREQYF. DNA of the CDR3: TGTGCCACCAGCAGCTCGGGACCGTCTCGGGAGCAGTACTTC.

This chain links TRBV15 with TRBJ1-1; D call uncertain. Germline values: CDR1 LNHNV, CDR2 YYDKDF (reference sequence). CDR3 length: 14 residues. Trimming cost V 1 base and J 9 bases, with 15 bases left between them. The CDR3 loop is CATSRASREYKAFF. DNA for the CDR3: TGTGCCACCAGCAGAGCGAGTCGGGAGTACAAAGCTTTCTTT. Together with reference TRBV15 and TRBJ1-1, the CDR3 gives the full variable domain: DAMVIQNPRYQVTQFGKPVTLSCSQTLNHNVMYWYQQKSSQAPKLLFHYYDKDFNNEADTPDNFQSRRPNTSFCFLDIRSPGLGDTAMYLCATSRASREYKAFFGQGTRLTVV.

This rearrangement joins TRBV9 to TRBJ2-1; 13 bases line up with TRBD2. Unmatched junction bases numbered 1, after V lost 0 bases and J lost 7 bases. This CDR3 has 15 amino acids. The V gene's germline CDR1 is SGDLS and CDR2 YYNGEE. The CDR3 sequence is CASSVETSGRNEQFF. For the CDR3, the DNA is TGTGCCAGCAGCGTAGAGACTAGCGGGAGGAATGAGCAGTTCTTC.

V gene TRBV2 combines with J gene TRBJ1-1; D is unresolved. Trimming pared 1 base from V and 3 bases from J, leaving 9 bases between. Germline CDR1 SNHLY, CDR2 FYNNEI. The CDR3 length is 14 residues. CDR3 nucleotide sequence: TGTGCCAGCAGTGAAGAGACGGATTACACTGAAGCTTTCTTT. It encodes CASSEETDYTEAFF.

For this clone: Relative to the germline gene, one junction end is altered; a read error may explain this. The chain combines TRBV28 with TRBJ1-5; no clear D gene. The germline V gene encodes CDR1 MDHEN and CDR2 SYDVKM. This CDR3 contains 12 residues. CDR3 bases: TGTGCCAGCAGTTTGGCGGTACAGCCCCATCATTTT. Translation: CASSLAVQPHHF.

V and J are TRBV20-1 and TRBJ2-7, with 11 bases matching TRBD1. Per the germline V gene, CDR1 is DFQATT and CDR2 is SNEGSKA (reference sequence). Trimming cost V 2 bases and J 2 bases; bases outside gene matches: 5. The CDR3 contains 15 residues. CDR3 DNA: TGCAGTGCTAGACAACCGGGACAGGGGGCCTACGAGCAGTACTTC. Its protein is CSARQPGQGAYEQYF.